The source of this T cell receptor beta chain is a study of metastatic and nonmetastatic thyroid tumors. About the research overall: Across peripheral blood and tumor or nodule tissue samples taken from malignant and benign thyroid patients, the repertoires were compared with one another. Study-wide results and caveats: Reports indicated that malignant thyroid tumors showed significantly higher TCR beta diversity than benign nodules did, in blood and tumor.

All patients reached thyroid surgery having received no treatment beforehand. In the source study's methods: Clinicopathological groups of papillary thyroid cancer showed CDR3 differences that were used to build a distant-metastasis classifier. MiXCR re-clonotyped the PCR reads for TCRdb. TCRdb, not the original authors, processed these V and J calls. Among 30,000 to 35,000 clones listed, about 15% were seen once. Losses at the gene ends were 9 bases for V and 5 bases for J; bases not matched to a gene: 4. This CDR3 is built from 13 residues. The germline gives CDR1 WSHSY, CDR2 SAAADI. This clone was observed at least ten times. Its cognate antigen is unknown.

The TCR sequence derives from a male donor with papillary thyroid cancer or a benign thyroid nodule (not recorded which). Some clones in this sample may be carry-over from other donors' samples. The specimen was blood. The chain uses TRBV10-2 and TRBJ2-1, with TRBD2 matching 10 bases. The CDR3 spells CASRLAGNNEQFF. The CDR3 DNA follows: TGCGCCAGTAGACTAGCGGGCAACAATGAGCAGTTCTTC.